The present T cell receptor beta chain was sequenced within a study of cytomegalovirus exposure and HLA in healthy donors. The CDR3 contains 11 residues. Germline lookup yields CDR1 SNHLY and CDR2 FYNNEI. The study ran its PCR with 60 Vbeta and 13 Jbeta primers. The table came from immunoSEQ multiplex PCR; TCRdb's copy has only in-frame clones and leaves some out. The sample shows 120,000 to 150,000 clones, around 59% of them seen only once. This chain connects TRBV2 to TRBJ2-5; D is unresolved. Near its end, the DNA agrees better with TRBJ2-7, so the J call may be wrong. The receptor was isolated from a male donor in good health and CMV-seronegative. Source material: PBMCs. The CDR3: CASSGAYEQYF. The CDR3 nucleotides read TGTGCCAGCAGTGGAGCCTACGAGCAGTACTTC.